This TCR beta chain derives from a study of CXCR3-negative and CXCR3-positive naive CD8 T cells. Carrying UMI labels, the TRB cDNA libraries were prepared through 5' RACE. TCRdb reworked the 5' RACE reads into one entry per CDR3 protein, no DNA. The sample yields about 56,000 distinct CDR3 sequences, of which the top ten take up less than 0.85%. Study observations and caveats: CXCR3 levels fell partly with cryopreservation; most assays relied on fresh PBMCs. Relative to CXCR3-negative naive cells, CXCR3-positive naive cells had more hydrophobic TRB CDR3s. Both of the naive subsets showed about the same high diversity, but memory CD8+ cells had much less.

This CDR3 is 17 amino acids long. Germline V gene lookup returns CDR1 KGHSH and CDR2 LQKENI. As concerns this clonotype: Its specificity is unknown.

The sample comprised naive CXCR3+ CD8+ T cells from blood. Subset meaning: CD45RO-CCR7+CD27+CD95- naive CD8+ T cells expressing CXCR3 (TNR3+). This chain links TRBV18 with TRBJ1-6; the TCRdb call, TRBD1, lacks DNA for checking. This sequence was found in a human donor in good health. Some clones in this sample may be carry-over from other donors' samples. CDR3 loop: CASSPPGGDKLGSPLHF.